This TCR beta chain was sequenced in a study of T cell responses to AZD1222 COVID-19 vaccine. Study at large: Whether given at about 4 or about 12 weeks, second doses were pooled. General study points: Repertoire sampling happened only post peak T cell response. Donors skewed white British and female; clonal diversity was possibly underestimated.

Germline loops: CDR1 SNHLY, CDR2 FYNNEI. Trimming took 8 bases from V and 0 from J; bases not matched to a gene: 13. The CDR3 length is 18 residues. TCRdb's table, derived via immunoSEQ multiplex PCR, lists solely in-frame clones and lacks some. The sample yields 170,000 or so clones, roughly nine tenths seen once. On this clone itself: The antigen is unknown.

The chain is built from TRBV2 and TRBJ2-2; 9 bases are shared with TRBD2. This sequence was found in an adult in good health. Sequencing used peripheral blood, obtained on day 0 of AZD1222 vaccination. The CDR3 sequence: CASCLISGSMTNTGELFF. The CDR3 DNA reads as TGTGCCAGCTGCCTCATTAGCGGGAGTATGACGAACACCGGGGAGCTGTTTTTT.